This TCR beta chain emerged from a study of OX40 agonist ivuxolimab in advanced cancers. Whole-study context: One hepatocellular carcinoma and a couple of cutaneous melanoma patients partially responded. Study observations and caveats: Among some nonresponders, normalized T-cell clonal expansion was also low. Compared with CD4+, CD8+ T cells on average had more expanded clones. Among the lowest levels of clonal expansion were found in partial responders at 0.1-3.0 mg/kg.

Comments on this clone: Antigen: not known.

Method: immunoSEQ multiplex PCR; TCRdb's copy keeps in-frame clones and lacks some. Of under 80,000 clones listed, 80% to 95% were seen once; the top ten hold around 0.3%. The CDR3 has 15 residues. V lost 6 bases and J 3 bases, leaving 18 bases between the germline ends. CDR1 is MNHEY, CDR2 SVGAGI, per germline. The specimen was CD4+ or CD8+ T cells sorted from blood, collected in a trial of the OX40 agonist ivuxolimab. This rearrangement joins TRBV6-5 to TRBJ2-7; D could derive from TRBD1 or TRBD2 (6 bases each). This TCR came from an adult with an advanced solid tumor such as melanoma, head and neck, liver or kidney cancer. The CDR3 sequence: CASRVTEGGYYEQYF. The CDR3 bases are TGTGCCAGCAGAGTGACTGAAGGGGGGTACTACGAGCAGTACTTC.